This TCR beta chain was identified during a study of early T cells in non-severe SARS-CoV-2 infection. Study information: Unpaired chains resulted from sequencing bulk RNA of unsorted whole blood. General observations from the study: VDJdb matches were skewed toward anti-spike CD8 T cell responses.

The CDR3 extends over 11 amino acids. Per germline, CDR1 WSHSY and CDR2 SAAADI. V gave up 7 bases and J gave up 3 bases, with 4 bases separating them. Tagging with unique molecular identifiers was applied to individual cDNA molecules. MiXCR, applied by TCRdb to the 5' RACE reads, yields one record per CDR3 protein. The table includes 40,000 to 55,000 distinct CDR3 sequences, approximately 9.4% detected once. Many counts were recorded for this clonotype. Its antigen is unidentified. Sequencing used whole blood. This clonotype was sampled from an adult who was a healthcare worker with PCR-confirmed SARS-CoV-2 infection or an uninfected control (not recorded which). The J gene is TRBJ2-1, the V gene TRBV10-2; no clear D gene. CDR3 region: CASTDYNEQFF. The CDR3 DNA follows: TGCGCCAGCACAGACTACAATGAGCAGTTCTTC.